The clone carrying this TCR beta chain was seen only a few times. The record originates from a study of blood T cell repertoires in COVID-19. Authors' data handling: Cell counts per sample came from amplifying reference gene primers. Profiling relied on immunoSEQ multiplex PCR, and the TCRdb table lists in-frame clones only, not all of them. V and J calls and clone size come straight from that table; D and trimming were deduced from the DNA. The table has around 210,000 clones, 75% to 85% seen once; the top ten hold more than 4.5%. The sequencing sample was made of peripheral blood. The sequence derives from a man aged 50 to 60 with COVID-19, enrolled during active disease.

The CDR3 here is CASSFGGGTQETQYF. DNA of the CDR3: TGTGCCAGTAGCTTCGGCGGGGGGACTCAAGAGACCCAGTACTTC. The chain links TRBV19 to TRBJ2-5, with 8 nucleotides matching TRBD2. Losses at the gene ends were 6 bases for V and 2 bases for J; bases not matched to a gene: 8. This CDR3 has 15 residues. Germline V CDR1 and CDR2: LNHDA, SQIVND (reference sequence).